This T cell receptor beta chain was identified in a study of blood T cell repertoires in COVID-19. Study as a whole: T cells, B-cell-depleted T cells, or PBMCs supplied cDNA or gDNA.

Sequenced by immunoSEQ multiplex PCR; TCRdb stores in-frame clones only, minus some. The table includes roughly 380,000 clones, 75% to 90% detected once. During active infection, Seattle patients enrolled and were then monitored through disease. The source material was peripheral blood. The sequence was obtained from a woman aged 35 to 49 with COVID-19, enrolled during active disease.

The CDR3 coding sequence is TGTGCCAGCAGCTTCCTAGCGGGAGTTCACCCCTACGAGCAGTACTTC. Translated, it gives CASSFLAGVHPYEQYF. The chain recombines TRBV7-9 with TRBJ2-7; TRBD2 matches 10 bases. V dropped 3 bases and J dropped 2; count of bases not matched to a gene: 7. Per the germline V gene, CDR1 is SEHNR and CDR2 is FQNEAQ (reference sequence). The CDR3 is made up of 16 amino acids.